Each of the 9 T cell receptor beta chains below was sequenced from the same sample in a study of shared clonotypes between healthy human individuals. TCRdb's copy holds only in-frame clones and misses some; the assay was immunoSEQ multiplex PCR. Among about 1.5 million clones, about 96% were seen once, and the ten largest hold more than 0.9%. The sequenced material came from naive CD4+ T cells sorted from blood. Stated subset: CD45RA+ positively selected. These receptors all come from a man in his thirties or forties in good health.

This chain links TRBV2 with TRBJ1-1; D is unresolved. The germline V gene has CDR1 SNHLY and CDR2 FYNNEI. The V end was cut by 4 bases, the J end by 7 bases, with 16 bases between. There are 14 residues in the CDR3. The CDR3 nucleotides are TGTGCCAGCAGTGTCATCGTCCCCAACGGTGAAGCTTTCTTT. Translating gives CASSVIVPNGEAFF.

This clone was seen only once. This chain joins TRBV25-1 and TRBJ2-1; D perhaps matches TRBD1 (6 bases). This CDR3 is built from 13 residues. Between the trimmed V and J ends, which lost 5 bases and 8 bases, there was a span of 13 bases. Germline V CDR1 and CDR2: MGHDK, SYGVNS. CDR3 loop: CASSKQGFDEQFF. The CDR3, as DNA: TGTGCCAGCAGTAAACAGGGTTTCGATGAGCAGTTCTTC.

The V call is TRBV14, the J call TRBJ1-1; D not resolved. The V and J ends lost 6 bases and 4 bases respectively, with 12 bases between them. The CDR3 runs 13 residues. CDR1 and CDR2 (germline): SGHDN, FVKESK. The CDR3 reads CASSPLGVTEAFF. The DNA for the CDR3 is TGTGCCAGCAGTCCACTGGGAGTCACTGAAGCTTTCTTT. The full variable domain, with the rest looked up from reference TRBV14 and TRBJ1-1, is EAGVTQFPSHSVIEKGQTVTLRCDPISGHDNLYWYRRVMGKEIKFLLHFVKESKQDESGMPNNRFLAERTGGTYSTLKVQPAELEDSGVYFCASSPLGVTEAFFGQGTRLTVV.

As regards this clone: Other DNA variants within this sample encode the same CDR3. This chain connects TRBV29-1 to TRBJ2-1, with 12 bases that match TRBD2. CDR3 length: 15 residues. V was pared by 3 bases and J by 0 bases, with 0 bases of the junction left unmatched. Per germline, CDR1 SQVTM and CDR2 ANQGSEA. Here the CDR3 reads CSVETSGSSYNEQFF. The CDR3 DNA is TGCAGCGTTGAGACTAGCGGGAGCTCCTACAATGAGCAGTTCTTC.

The chain recombines TRBV5-8 with TRBJ1-1; D is possibly TRBD1 (5 bases). This CDR3 has 15 amino acids. Germline loops: CDR1 SGHTS, CDR2 YDEGEE. Trimming stripped 4 bases from V and 0 bases from J, with 13 bases between. DNA for the CDR3: TGTGCCAGCAGCCCCGGGACCCTCATGAACACTGAAGCTTTCTTT. Translation: CASSPGTLMNTEAFF.

The chain joins TRBV9 to TRBJ2-1; 8 nucleotides agree with TRBD2. With V trimmed by 3 bases and J by 7 bases, 15 bases remained unmatched. This CDR3 has 17 residues. From germline, CDR1 is SGDLS and CDR2 YYNGEE. The CDR3 is CASSAPNGAGGQNEQFF. CDR3 bases: TGTGCCAGCAGCGCGCCAAATGGGGCGGGGGGCCAGAATGAGCAGTTCTTC. The full variable domain, in which reference TRBV9 and TRBJ2-1 provide the parts outside the CDR3, is DSGVTQTPKHLITATGQRVTLRCSPRSGDLSVYWYQQSLDQGLQFLIQYYNGEERAKGNILERFSAQQFPDLHSELNLSSLELGDSALYFCASSAPNGAGGQNEQFFGPGTRLTVL.

In DNA form, the CDR3 reads TGTGCCAGCAGTTGGTTGTCTACGCAGTATTTT. Its translation is CASSWLSTQYF. This chain links TRBV27 with TRBJ2-3; no definite D call. From germline, CDR1 is MNHEY and CDR2 SMNVEV (reference sequence). V gave up 4 bases and J gave up 8 bases, with 7 bases separating them. CDR3 length: 11 residues.

V gene TRBV2 combines with J gene TRBJ2-7; 8 bases agree with TRBD1. V was clipped by 3 bases and J by 5 bases; unmatched bases: 6. CDR1 is SNHLY, CDR2 FYNNEI, per germline. The CDR3 runs to 14 residues. For the CDR3, the DNA is TGTGCCAGCAGTGAGCAGGGGGCTTACAACGAGCAGTACTTC. This codes for CASSEQGAYNEQYF. Drawing the rest from reference TRBV2 and TRBJ2-7, the complete variable domain is EPEVTQTPSHQVTQMGQEVILRCVPISNHLYFYWYRQILGQKVEFLVSFYNNEISEKSEIFDDQFSVERPDGSNFTLKIRSTKLEDSAMYFCASSEQGAYNEQYFGPGTRLTVT.

The chain couples TRBV27 to TRBJ2-2; D uncertain. The germline CDR1 and CDR2 sequences are MNHEY and SMNVEV (reference sequence). The CDR3 is 14 residues long. Deletions cut 3 bases from V and 3 bases from J, with 8 bases between. The CDR3 spells CASSFLQHTGELFF. CDR3 coding DNA: TGTGCCAGCAGTTTCCTACAGCACACCGGGGAGCTGTTTTTT.